Listed below are T cell receptor beta chains from one sample, sequenced in a study of T cell changes during pregnancy in multiple sclerosis. Sequencing used immunoSEQ multiplex PCR; TCRdb keeps in-frame clones, though not all of them. The sample gives roughly 40,000 clones, roughly nine tenths of which show up once; 10% to 15% is in the top ten. Sequencing used CD8+ T cells from peripheral blood mononuclear cells, obtained in the first trimester of pregnancy. These receptors were taken from a female donor with multiple sclerosis, enrolled in a pregnancy study. The CDR3 runs from the conserved cysteine through the conserved F or W. The order of the fields is V gene, D gene, clone size, CDR3 protein. A D gene is named only where the DNA matches it firmly. Clone size is stated in some rows and not others, as once, few, many or a class when expanded.

V gene: TRBV6-6
D gene: TRBD1
clone size: .
CDR3 protein: CASRGGSYGYTF

V gene: TRBV7-6
D gene: TRBD1
clone size: once
CDR3 protein: CASSSILGTGFGEKLFF

V gene: TRBV6-5
D gene: TRBD1
clone size: once
CDR3 protein: CASGWTGANTEAFF

V gene: TRBV5-4
D gene: .
clone size: .
CDR3 protein: CASSFGSGYTF

V gene: TRBV7-6
D gene: TRBD2
clone size: .
CDR3 protein: CASSLVAGGLGEQFF

V gene: TRBV6-5
D gene: TRBD1
clone size: .
CDR3 protein: CASSPQGNSNQPQHF

V gene: TRBV6-5
D gene: .
clone size: .
CDR3 protein: CATRSPPNYGYTF

V gene: TRBV29-1
D gene: .
clone size: .
CDR3 protein: CSVGDDSEAFF

V gene: TRBV7-3
D gene: .
clone size: .
CDR3 protein: CASSSDKGDETDTQYF

V gene: TRBV7-3
D gene: .
clone size: .
CDR3 protein: CASRGARSGELFF

V gene: TRBV27
D gene: TRBD1
clone size: .
CDR3 protein: CASSITQGNGYTF

V gene: TRBV30
D gene: TRBD2
clone size: .
CDR3 protein: CAWSEGLAGGYPFQETQYF

V gene: TRBV27
D gene: .
clone size: .
CDR3 protein: CASSLAVQGNEQFF

V gene: TRBV9
D gene: TRBD1
clone size: .
CDR3 protein: CASSVSDRGAVNTEAFF

V gene: TRBV27
D gene: .
clone size: .
CDR3 protein: CASSHREHNQPQHF

V gene: TRBV12-5
D gene: .
clone size: .
CDR3 protein: CASIEPSSYNEQFF

V gene: TRBV9
D gene: .
clone size: .
CDR3 protein: CASSGTVGYTF

V gene: TRBV7-9
D gene: .
clone size: .
CDR3 protein: CASTEAELRPYEQYF

V gene: TRBV27
D gene: .
clone size: .
CDR3 protein: CASSNLDQPQHF

V gene: TRBV11-2
D gene: TRBD2
clone size: .
CDR3 protein: CASSFGGGAYYEQYF

V gene: TRBV7-9
D gene: .
clone size: .
CDR3 protein: CASSLVPIWGVQETQYF

V gene: TRBV7-8
D gene: TRBD2
clone size: few
CDR3 protein: CASSLAARGGSYEQYF

V gene: TRBV7-8
D gene: .
clone size: .
CDR3 protein: CASSLARTVGGTIYF

V gene: TRBV2
D gene: TRBD2
clone size: .
CDR3 protein: CASSESASGDFSYNEQFF

V gene: TRBV19
D gene: TRBD1
clone size: .
CDR3 protein: CASSGRDRAYEQYF

V gene: TRBV27
D gene: .
clone size: .
CDR3 protein: CASSFGAPNQPQHF

V gene: TRBV6-1
D gene: .
clone size: .
CDR3 protein: CANLQGNTEAFF

V gene: TRBV5-4
D gene: .
clone size: .
CDR3 protein: CASSLPGTLEAFF

V gene: TRBV7-7
D gene: TRBD1
clone size: .
CDR3 protein: CASSLYPDRRGTGELFF

V gene: TRBV5-4
D gene: .
clone size: .
CDR3 protein: CASSLQGSGGTEAFF

V gene: TRBV5-6
D gene: .
clone size: .
CDR3 protein: CASSLGGYEQYF

V gene: TRBV18
D gene: .
clone size: .
CDR3 protein: CASSPYRVASTDTQYF

V gene: TRBV6-1
D gene: TRBD2
clone size: .
CDR3 protein: CAHGGEDTDTQYF

V gene: TRBV6-1
D gene: TRBD2
clone size: .
CDR3 protein: CASSEASGGVYEQYF

V gene: TRBV27
D gene: .
clone size: .
CDR3 protein: CASSLQVSWEQYF

V gene: TRBV6-5
D gene: TRBD1
clone size: .
CDR3 protein: CASSLIRGTEAFF

V gene: TRBV13
D gene: .
clone size: .
CDR3 protein: CASSPETDRSGNTIYF

V gene: TRBV5-4
D gene: TRBD1
clone size: .
CDR3 protein: CASSQDRGLGEKLFF

V gene: TRBV6-4
D gene: .
clone size: .
CDR3 protein: CARPRADTQYF

V gene: TRBV19
D gene: .
clone size: .
CDR3 protein: CASSIGVSNQPQHF

V gene: TRBV4-1
D gene: TRBD2
clone size: .
CDR3 protein: CASSHKNVGRGRKDTQYF

V gene: TRBV4-1
D gene: .
clone size: .
CDR3 protein: CASSPREEGFSPLHF

V gene: TRBV7-9
D gene: .
clone size: .
CDR3 protein: CASSLAQGLGEQYF

V gene: TRBV5-6
D gene: TRBD2
clone size: .
CDR3 protein: CASSLPTSINTDTQYF

V gene: TRBV21-1
D gene: .
clone size: .
CDR3 protein: CASSLGHSYEQYF

V gene: TRBV7-9
D gene: .
clone size: .
CDR3 protein: CASSLEYRQETQYF

V gene: TRBV7-3
D gene: .
clone size: .
CDR3 protein: CASSPTGLGGTGTDTQYF

V gene: TRBV5-8
D gene: TRBD1
clone size: .
CDR3 protein: CASRTQGGSPLHF

V gene: TRBV7-9
D gene: .
clone size: .
CDR3 protein: CASDWGVEQFF

V gene: TRBV7-8
D gene: .
clone size: .
CDR3 protein: CASARLSIVETQYF

V gene: TRBV4-1
D gene: TRBD1
clone size: .
CDR3 protein: CASSQAQGRWTEAFF